Listed below are T cell receptor beta chains from one sample, sequenced in a study of Tregs in tolerant kidney transplant recipients. Measured with immunoSEQ multiplex PCR; TCRdb has only the in-frame clones, and not every one. The sample shows roughly 54,000 clones, 89% of them seen only once. Sequencing used CD8+ T cells from blood (PBMCs), obtained 12 months after the transplant. The origin of the receptors is a human patient who received a combined kidney and bone marrow transplant. Some of the T cells might come from the graft donor. Both conserved end residues are part of each CDR3. The D gene is left open where the match is weak. Clone size is given for some rows only: seen once, a few or many times, or a class if the clone is expanded.

NA	17	TRBD1	TRBV9	TRBJ2-6	CASSVAGQETGANVLTF	TGTGCCAGCAGCGTAGCGGGACAGGAGACTGGGGCCAACGTCCTGACTTTC
once	15	NA	TRBV9	TRBJ2-2	CASSVAAGLTGELFF	TGTGCCAGCAGCGTAGCTGCGGGGCTGACCGGGGAGCTGTTTTTT
NA	11	NA	TRBV28	TRBJ1-5	CASSRYQPQHF	TGTGCCAGCAGCCGTTATCAGCCCCAGCATTTT
NA	19	NA	TRBV4-1	TRBJ1-6	CASSRSPWRADNYNSPLHF	TGCGCCAGCAGCCGCTCCCCCTGGAGGGCGGACAACTATAATTCCCCCCTCCACTTT
NA	13	TRBD1	TRBV27	TRBJ2-2	CATRTGNTGELFF	TGTGCCACCCGGACAGGGAACACCGGGGAGCTGTTTTTT
NA	17	NA	TRBV28	TRBJ1-5	CASSSLYFRDDNQPQHF	TGTGCCAGCAGCTCCCTCTACTTCAGGGATGACAATCAGCCCCAGCATTTT
NA	15	NA	TRBV27	TRBJ2-7	CASSLGMGGPYEQYF	TGTGCCAGCAGTTTAGGGATGGGGGGGCCCTACGAGCAGTACTTC
NA	14	TRBD2	TRBV7-3	TRBJ2-1	CASSRLAGYNEQFF	TGTGCCAGCAGCCGACTAGCGGGGTACAATGAGCAGTTCTTC
NA	17	TRBD1	TRBV7-9	TRBJ1-2	CASSSQWDRDSNYGYTF	TGTGCCAGCAGCTCTCAATGGGACCGGGACAGCAACTATGGCTACACCTTC
NA	15	TRBD2	TRBV13	TRBJ2-1	CASSLAGGSYNEQFF	TGTGCCAGCAGCTTAGCGGGGGGTTCCTACAATGAGCAGTTCTTC
NA	16	TRBD2	TRBV11-2	TRBJ2-3	CASSLPPPLAADTQYF	TGTGCCAGCAGCTTACCCCCCCCGCTAGCGGCAGATACGCAGTATTTT
NA	12	NA	TRBV29-1	TRBJ1-2	CSVEGGLNGYTF	TGCAGCGTTGAGGGAGGCTTAAATGGCTACACCTTC
NA	15	TRBD2	TRBV4-1	TRBJ2-7	CASSQVASGYYEQYF	TGCGCCAGCAGCCAAGTGGCTAGCGGCTACTACGAGCAGTACTTC
NA	15	NA	TRBV27	TRBJ2-7	CASSSLADIIHEQYF	TGTGCCAGCAGTTCGCTGGCGGACATAATCCACGAGCAGTACTTC
NA	16	TRBD1	TRBV27	TRBJ2-7	CASSLGASWTGEEQYF	TGTGCCAGCAGTTTAGGAGCATCATGGACAGGCGAGGAGCAGTACTTC
few	13	TRBD1	TRBV7-6	TRBJ1-1	CASSRQGNTEAFF	TGTGCCAGCAGTCGACAGGGAAATACTGAAGCTTTCTTT
NA	15	NA	TRBV9	TRBJ2-3	CASSVVSGFPDTQYF	TGTGCCAGCAGCGTAGTATCAGGATTTCCAGATACGCAGTATTTT
NA	16	NA	TRBV15	TRBJ1-1	CATSRETGLMNTEAFF	TGTGCCACCAGCAGAGAAACAGGGCTTATGAACACTGAAGCTTTCTTT
NA	14	NA	TRBV6-5	TRBJ2-5	CASSEGRGWETQYF	TGTGCCAGCAGTGAAGGAAGGGGCTGGGAGACCCAGTACTTC
NA	15	TRBD1	TRBV28	TRBJ2-7	CASSFGAQGAREQYF	TGTGCCAGCAGTTTTGGGGCTCAGGGGGCGAGGGAGCAGTACTTC
NA	16	TRBD2	TRBV9	TRBJ2-2	CASSPKTSGNTGELFF	TGTGCCAGCAGCCCCAAGACTAGCGGGAACACCGGGGAGCTGTTTTTT
NA	16	NA	TRBV4-3	TRBJ1-6	CASSRQSQGSGSPLHF	TGCGCCAGCAGCCGCCAGAGTCAGGGTTCGGGTTCACCCCTCCACTTT
NA	13	NA	TRBV6-5	TRBJ2-2	CASSYRVTGELFF	TGTGCCAGCAGTTACCGGGTCACCGGGGAGCTGTTTTTT
NA	18	TRBD2	TRBV7-8	TRBJ2-2	CASSLGPGRGAITGELFF	TGTGCCAGCAGCTTAGGACCTGGGCGGGGGGCGATCACCGGGGAGCTGTTTTTT
NA	13	NA	TRBV5-1	TRBJ2-7	CASRPPRAYEQYF	TGCGCCAGCAGGCCCCCCCGGGCCTACGAGCAGTACTTC
NA	17	TRBD1	TRBV13	TRBJ2-7	CASSLVLRDRLTYEQYF	TGTGCCAGCAGCTTAGTACTGCGGGACAGGTTAACCTACGAGCAGTACTTC
NA	17	TRBD2	TRBV4-3	TRBJ2-7	CASSQDKRGGRGNEQYF	TGCGCCAGCAGCCAAGATAAACGGGGCGGGAGAGGAAACGAGCAGTACTTC
once	15	TRBD1	TRBV7-9	TRBJ1-4	CASSNRDRRNEKLFF	TGTGCCAGCAGCAACCGGGACAGGAGGAATGAAAAACTGTTTTTT
NA	13	TRBD1	TRBV4-1	TRBJ1-2	CASSQTGSYGYTF	TGCGCCAGCAGCCAGACAGGGAGCTATGGCTACACCTTC